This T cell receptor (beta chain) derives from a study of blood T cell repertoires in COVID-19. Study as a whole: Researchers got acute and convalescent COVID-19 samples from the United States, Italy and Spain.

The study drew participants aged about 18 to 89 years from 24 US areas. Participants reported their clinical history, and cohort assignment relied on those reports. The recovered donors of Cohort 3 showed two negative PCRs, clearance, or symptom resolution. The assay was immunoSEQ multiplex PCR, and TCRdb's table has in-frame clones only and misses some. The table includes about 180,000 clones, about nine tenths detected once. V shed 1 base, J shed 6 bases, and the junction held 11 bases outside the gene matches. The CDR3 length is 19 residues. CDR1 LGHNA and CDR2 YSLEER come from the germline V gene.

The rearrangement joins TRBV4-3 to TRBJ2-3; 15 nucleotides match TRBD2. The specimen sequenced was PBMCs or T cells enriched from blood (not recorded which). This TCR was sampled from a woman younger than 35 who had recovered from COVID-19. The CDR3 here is CASSQAVPGLAGGVDTQYF. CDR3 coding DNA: TGCGCCAGCAGCCAAGCGGTTCCGGGACTAGCGGGGGGAGTGGATACGCAGTATTTT.